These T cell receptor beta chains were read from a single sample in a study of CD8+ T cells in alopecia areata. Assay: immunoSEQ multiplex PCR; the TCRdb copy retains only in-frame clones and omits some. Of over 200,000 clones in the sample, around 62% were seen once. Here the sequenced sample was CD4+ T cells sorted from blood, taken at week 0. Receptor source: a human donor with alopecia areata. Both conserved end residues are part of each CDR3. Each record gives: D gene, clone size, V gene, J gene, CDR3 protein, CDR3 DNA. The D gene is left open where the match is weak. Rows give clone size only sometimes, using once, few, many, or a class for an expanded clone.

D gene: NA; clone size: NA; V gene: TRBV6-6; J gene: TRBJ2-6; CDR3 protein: CASSYGSGANVLTF; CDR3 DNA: TGTGCCAGCAGTTACGGCTCTGGGGCCAACGTCCTGACTTTC
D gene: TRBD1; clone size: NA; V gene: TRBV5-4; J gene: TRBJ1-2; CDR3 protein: CASSLGQGSTNYGYTF; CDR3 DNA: TGTGCCAGCAGCTTGGGACAGGGGTCGACTAACTATGGCTACACCTTC
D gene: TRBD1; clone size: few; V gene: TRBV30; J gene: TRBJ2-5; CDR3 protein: CAWRGDRGPETQYF; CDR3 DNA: TGTGCCTGGAGGGGAGACAGGGGGCCAGAGACCCAGTACTTC
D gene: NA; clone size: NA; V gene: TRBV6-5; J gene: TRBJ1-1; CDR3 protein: CASSSGDRPNTEAFF; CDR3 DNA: TGTGCCAGCAGTTCGGGAGACAGGCCAAACACTGAAGCTTTCTTT
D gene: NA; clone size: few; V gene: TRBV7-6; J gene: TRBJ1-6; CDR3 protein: CASSLAGGPLHF; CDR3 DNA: TGTGCCAGCAGCTTAGCAGGAGGGCCCCTCCACTTT
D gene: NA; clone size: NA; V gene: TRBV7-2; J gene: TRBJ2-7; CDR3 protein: CASSHPRNEQYF; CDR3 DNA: TGTGCCAGCAGCCACCCCCGGAACGAGCAGTACTTC
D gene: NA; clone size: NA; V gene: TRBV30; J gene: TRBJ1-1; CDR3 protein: CAWSQDTEAFF; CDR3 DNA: TGTGCCTGGAGCCAGGACACTGAAGCTTTCTTT
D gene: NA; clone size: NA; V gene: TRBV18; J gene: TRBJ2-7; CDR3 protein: CASSGGVSYEQYF; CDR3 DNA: TGTGCCAGCTCAGGGGGCGTATCCTACGAGCAGTACTTC
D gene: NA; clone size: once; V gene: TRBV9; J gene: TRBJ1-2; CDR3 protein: CASSHRGTSYGYTF; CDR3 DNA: TGTGCCAGCAGCCACCGGGGGACGTCCTATGGCTACACCTTC
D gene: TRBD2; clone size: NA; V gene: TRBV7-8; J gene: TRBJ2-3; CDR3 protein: CASSSARTSGADTQYF; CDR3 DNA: TGTGCCAGCAGCTCCGCTCGGACTAGCGGAGCAGATACGCAGTATTTT
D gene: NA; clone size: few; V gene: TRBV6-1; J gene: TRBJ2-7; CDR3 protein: CASSESGAGEKPYEQYF; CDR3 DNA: TGTGCCAGCAGTGAAAGCGGGGCAGGGGAGAAACCCTACGAGCAGTACTTC
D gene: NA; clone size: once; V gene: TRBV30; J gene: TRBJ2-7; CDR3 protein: CACIRDGANEQYF; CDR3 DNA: TGTGCCTGTATCCGGGACGGGGCCAACGAGCAGTACTTC
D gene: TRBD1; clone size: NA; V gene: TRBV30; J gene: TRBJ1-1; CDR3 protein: CAWDRQGVNTEAFF; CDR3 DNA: TGTGCCTGGGACCGACAGGGAGTGAACACTGAAGCTTTCTTT
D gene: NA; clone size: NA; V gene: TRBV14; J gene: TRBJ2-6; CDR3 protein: CASSQDTLRQDLPYSGANVLTF; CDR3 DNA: TGTGCCAGCAGCCAAGACACCCTCCGACAGGACCTACCTTACTCTGGGGCCAACGTCCTGACTTTC
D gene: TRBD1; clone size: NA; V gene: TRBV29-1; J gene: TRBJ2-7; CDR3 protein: CSAGQVYEQYF; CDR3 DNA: TGCAGCGCCGGACAGGTCTACGAGCAGTACTTC
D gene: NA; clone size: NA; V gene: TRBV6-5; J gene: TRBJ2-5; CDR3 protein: CASHRQETQYF; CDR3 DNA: TGTGCCAGCCACCGCCAAGAGACCCAGTACTTC
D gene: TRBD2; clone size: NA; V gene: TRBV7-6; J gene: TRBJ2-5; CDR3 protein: CASASRAGVMETQYF; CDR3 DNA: TGTGCCAGCGCCTCACGTGCGGGGGTGATGGAGACCCAGTACTTC
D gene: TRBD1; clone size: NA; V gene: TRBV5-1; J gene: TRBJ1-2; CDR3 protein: CASSLDRGIYGYTF; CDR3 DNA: TGCGCCAGCAGCTTGGACAGGGGCATCTATGGCTACACCTTC
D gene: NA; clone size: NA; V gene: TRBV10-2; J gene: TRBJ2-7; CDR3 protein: CASSDSEVSYEQYF; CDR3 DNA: TGCGCCAGCAGTGATTCAGAGGTCTCCTACGAGCAGTACTTC
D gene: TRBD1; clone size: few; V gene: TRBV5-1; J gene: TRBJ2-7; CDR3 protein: CASSPRGPGYEQYF; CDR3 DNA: TGCGCCAGCAGCCCAAGGGGGCCCGGCTACGAGCAGTACTTC
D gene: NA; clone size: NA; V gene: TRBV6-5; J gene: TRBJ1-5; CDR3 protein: CASSSGRNQPQHF; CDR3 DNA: TGTGCCAGCAGTTCAGGCCGGAATCAGCCCCAGCATTTT
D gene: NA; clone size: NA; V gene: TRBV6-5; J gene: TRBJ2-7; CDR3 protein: CASSSISGSSYEQYF; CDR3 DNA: TGTGCCAGCAGTTCGATTAGTGGGAGCTCCTACGAGCAGTACTTC
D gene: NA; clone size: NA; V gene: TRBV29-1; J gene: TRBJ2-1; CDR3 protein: CSVPGDTYNEQFF; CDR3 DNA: TGCAGCGTCCCAGGGGACACCTACAATGAGCAGTTCTTC
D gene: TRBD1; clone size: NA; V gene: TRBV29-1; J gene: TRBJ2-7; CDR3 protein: CSVRQGAGYEQYF; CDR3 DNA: TGCAGCGTGCGACAGGGGGCTGGCTACGAGCAGTACTTC
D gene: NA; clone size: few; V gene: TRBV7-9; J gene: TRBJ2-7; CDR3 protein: CASSLRQGGWESEQYF; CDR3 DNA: TGTGCCAGCAGCTTAAGGCAGGGCGGCTGGGAGAGCGAGCAGTACTTC
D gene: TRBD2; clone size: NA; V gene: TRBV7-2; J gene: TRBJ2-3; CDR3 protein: CASSPQTSGDTQYF; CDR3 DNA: TGTGCCAGCAGCCCTCAGACTAGCGGAGATACGCAGTATTTT
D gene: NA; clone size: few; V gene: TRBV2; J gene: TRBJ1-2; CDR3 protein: CASSPRQGINYGYTF; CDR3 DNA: TGTGCCAGCAGTCCCAGGCAGGGGATTAACTATGGCTACACCTTC
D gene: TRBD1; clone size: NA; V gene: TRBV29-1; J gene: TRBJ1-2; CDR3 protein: CSVELATGLNGYTF; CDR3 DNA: TGCAGCGTTGAATTAGCGACAGGGCTAAATGGCTACACCTTC
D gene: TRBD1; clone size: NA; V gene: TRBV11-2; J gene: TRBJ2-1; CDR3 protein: CASSTRRTGARHNEQFF; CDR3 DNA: TGTGCCAGCAGCACCCGACGGACAGGGGCGAGGCACAATGAGCAGTTCTTC
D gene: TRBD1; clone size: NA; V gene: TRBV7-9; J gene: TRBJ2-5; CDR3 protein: CASSYDRGFGETQYF; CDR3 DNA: TGTGCCAGCAGCTACGACAGGGGATTTGGAGAGACCCAGTACTTC
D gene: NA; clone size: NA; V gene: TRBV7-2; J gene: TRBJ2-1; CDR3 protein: CASSLTLGNEQFF; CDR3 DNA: TGTGCCAGCAGCTTAACCCTCGGCAATGAGCAGTTCTTC
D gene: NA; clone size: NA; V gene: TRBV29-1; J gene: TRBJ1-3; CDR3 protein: CSVNRGHTIYF; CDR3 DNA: TGCAGCGTTAATAGGGGACACACCATATATTTT
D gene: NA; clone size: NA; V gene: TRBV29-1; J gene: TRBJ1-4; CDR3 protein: CSVPRGDRDEKLFF; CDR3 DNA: TGCAGCGTCCCTCGTGGAGACAGAGATGAAAAACTGTTTTTT
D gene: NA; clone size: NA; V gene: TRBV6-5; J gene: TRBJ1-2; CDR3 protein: CASSYSHTYGYTF; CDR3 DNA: TGTGCCAGCAGTTACTCCCACACCTATGGCTACACCTTC
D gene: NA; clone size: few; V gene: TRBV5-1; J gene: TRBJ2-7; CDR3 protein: CASSLWDEQYF; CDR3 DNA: TGCGCCAGCAGCTTGTGGGACGAGCAGTACTTC
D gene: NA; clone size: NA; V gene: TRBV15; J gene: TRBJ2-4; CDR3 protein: CATSRDRSVAKNIQYF; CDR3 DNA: TGTGCCACCAGCAGAGATCGATCAGTAGCCAAAAACATTCAGTACTTC
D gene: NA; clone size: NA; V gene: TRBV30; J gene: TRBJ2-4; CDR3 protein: CAWSVGVAGRADGIQYF; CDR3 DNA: TGTGCCTGGAGTGTAGGGGTCGCGGGCAGGGCTGACGGCATTCAGTACTTC
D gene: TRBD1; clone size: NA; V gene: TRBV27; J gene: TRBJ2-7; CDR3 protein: CASSLLGTGDSGEQYF; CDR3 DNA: TGTGCCAGCAGTTTACTCGGGACAGGGGATTCAGGCGAGCAGTACTTC
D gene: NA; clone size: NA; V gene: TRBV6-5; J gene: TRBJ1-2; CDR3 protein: CASSPSEGGNYGYTF; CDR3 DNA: TGTGCCAGCAGTCCCAGCGAGGGGGGTAACTATGGCTACACCTTC
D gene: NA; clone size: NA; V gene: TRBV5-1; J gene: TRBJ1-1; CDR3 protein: CASSLEWGQKTEAFF; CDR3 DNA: TGCGCCAGCAGCTTGGAGTGGGGGCAAAAGACTGAAGCTTTCTTT
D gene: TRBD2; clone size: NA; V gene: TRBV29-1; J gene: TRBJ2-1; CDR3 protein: CSAARLAGGEGEQFF; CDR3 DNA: TGCAGCGCCGCCCGACTAGCGGGAGGGGAGGGTGAGCAGTTCTTC
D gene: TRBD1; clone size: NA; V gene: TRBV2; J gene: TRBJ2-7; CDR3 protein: CASRNRDRPSQYF; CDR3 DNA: TGTGCCAGCAGAAACCGGGACAGGCCCTCGCAGTACTTC
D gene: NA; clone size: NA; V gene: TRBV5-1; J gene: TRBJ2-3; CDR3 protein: CASSSDGITDTQYF; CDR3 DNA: TGCGCCAGCAGCTCGGATGGTATCACAGATACGCAGTATTTT
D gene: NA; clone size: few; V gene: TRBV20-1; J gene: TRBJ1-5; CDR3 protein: CSAIPQPQHF; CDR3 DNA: TGCAGTGCGATACCTCAGCCCCAGCATTTT
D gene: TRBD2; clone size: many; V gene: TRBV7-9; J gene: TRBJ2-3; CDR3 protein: CASSSGAGVNTDTQYF; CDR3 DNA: TGTGCCAGCAGCTCCGGAGCGGGGGTGAACACAGATACGCAGTATTTT
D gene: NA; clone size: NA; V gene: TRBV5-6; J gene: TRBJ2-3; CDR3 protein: CASAASGGGVDTQYF; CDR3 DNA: TGTGCCAGCGCCGCATCAGGAGGCGGGGTAGATACGCAGTATTTT
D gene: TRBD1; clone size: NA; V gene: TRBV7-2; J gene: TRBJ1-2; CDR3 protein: CASSTGQGRSYGYTF; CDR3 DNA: TGTGCCAGCAGCACCGGACAGGGACGATCCTATGGCTACACCTTC
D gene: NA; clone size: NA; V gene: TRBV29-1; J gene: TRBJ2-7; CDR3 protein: CSVESKLRGMSYEQYF; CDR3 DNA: TGCAGCGTTGAATCCAAGTTGAGGGGTATGTCCTACGAGCAGTACTTC
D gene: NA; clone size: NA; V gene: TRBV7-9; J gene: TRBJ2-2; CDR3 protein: CASSPLFVDTGELFF; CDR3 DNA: TGTGCCAGCAGCCCCCTTTTTGTGGACACCGGGGAGCTGTTTTTT
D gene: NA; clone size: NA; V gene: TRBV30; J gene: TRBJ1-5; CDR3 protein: CAWGPDGTPDRQPQHF; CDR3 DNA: TGTGCCTGGGGGCCGGACGGGACTCCCGACCGCCAGCCCCAGCATTTT
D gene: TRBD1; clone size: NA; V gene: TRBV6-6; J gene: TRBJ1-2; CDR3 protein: CATRTGDRANYGYTF; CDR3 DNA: TGTGCCACCCGTACCGGGGACAGGGCTAACTATGGCTACACCTTC
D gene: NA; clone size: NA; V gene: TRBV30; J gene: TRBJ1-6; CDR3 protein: CAWSVRQNSPLHF; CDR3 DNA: TGTGCCTGGAGTGTACGCCAGAATTCACCCCTCCACTTT
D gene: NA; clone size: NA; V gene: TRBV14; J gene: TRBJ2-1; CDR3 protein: CASTGLTLNEQFF; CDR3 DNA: TGTGCCAGCACCGGACTTACGCTCAATGAGCAGTTCTTC
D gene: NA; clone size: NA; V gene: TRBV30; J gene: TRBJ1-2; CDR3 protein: CAWIPGRSHYGYTF; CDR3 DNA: TGTGCCTGGATCCCGGGACGGTCTCACTATGGCTACACCTTC
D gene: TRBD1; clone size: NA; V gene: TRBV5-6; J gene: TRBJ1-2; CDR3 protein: CASSPQGVQGYTF; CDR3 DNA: TGTGCCAGCAGCCCACAGGGGGTCCAAGGCTACACCTTC
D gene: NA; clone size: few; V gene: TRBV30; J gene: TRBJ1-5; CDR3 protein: CAWSVPGAGDQPQHF; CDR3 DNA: TGTGCCTGGAGTGTACCAGGGGCAGGTGATCAGCCCCAGCATTTT
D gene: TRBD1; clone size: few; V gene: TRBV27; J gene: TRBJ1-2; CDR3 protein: CASRTGGMGGYTF; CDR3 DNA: TGTGCCAGCAGAACAGGGGGCATGGGGGGCTACACCTTC
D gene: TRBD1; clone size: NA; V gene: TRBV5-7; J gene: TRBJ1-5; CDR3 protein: CASSLEDRGRLSRNQPQHF; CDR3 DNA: TGTGCCAGCAGCTTGGAGGACAGGGGGCGACTTTCCCGCAATCAGCCCCAGCATTTT
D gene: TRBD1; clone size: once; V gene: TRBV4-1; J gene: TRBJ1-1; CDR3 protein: CASSQEGTGGQGAFF; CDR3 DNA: TGCGCCAGCAGCCAAGAAGGGACAGGGGGACAAGGAGCTTTCTTT
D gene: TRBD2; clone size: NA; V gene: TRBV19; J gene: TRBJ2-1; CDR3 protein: CASSLRTRSGNEQFF; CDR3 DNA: TGTGCCAGTAGTCTCAGGACTAGATCCGGCAATGAGCAGTTCTTC